What follows are 4 T cell receptor beta chains derived from one specimen sequenced in a study of beta chain features in type 1 diabetes. As every portion of the isolated RNA was reverse transcribed, the sequencing read expressed TCRB transcripts. The repertoire was sequenced with immunoSEQ multiplex PCR; TCRdb's copy has only in-frame clones and lacks some. The table lists about 660,000 clones, over 12% of them singletons, with 0.03% to 0.04% in the top ten. The antigens for these receptors are not known. Broader study findings: Moderate yet significant TCRB CDR3 shortening was seen in Type 1 diabetes patients in all four CD4+ subsets.

The sequenced sample consisted of naive CD4+ T cells from blood. Receptors originate from a man younger than 30 with type 1 diabetes.

V gene TRBV5-6 combines with J gene TRBJ2-7; 7 bases fit TRBD1. CDR3 length: 12 residues. In germline, CDR1 is SGHDT, CDR2 YYEEEE. Trimming cost V 5 bases and J 1 base; bases outside gene matches: 0. For the CDR3, the DNA is TGTGCCAGCAGGGACAGGTCCTACGAGCAGTACTTC. The encoded protein is CASRDRSYEQYF.

The V gene is TRBV5-6, the J gene TRBJ2-3, with D unclear. This CDR3 region has 13 residues. The V end was cut by 5 bases, the J end by 4 bases, with 11 bases between. Germline V gene sequence: CDR1 SGHDT, CDR2 YYEEEE. The CDR3 loop reads CASSPSRADTQYF. The CDR3 nucleotides are TGTGCCAGCAGTCCCTCCCGCGCAGATACGCAGTATTTT.

The chain links TRBV5-6 to TRBJ2-2; D gene unclear. Trimming cost V 3 bases and J 1 base, with 7 bases left between them. This CDR3 has 14 residues. Germline loops: CDR1 SGHDT, CDR2 YYEEEE. CDR3 sequence (DNA): TGTGCCAGCAGCTCCGTGGAGAACACCGGGGAGCTGTTTTTT. It specifies CASSSVENTGELFF.

Only a few counts were recorded for this clone. The gene calls are TRBV30 and TRBJ2-3; 10 bases fit TRBD2. Losses at the gene ends were 4 bases for V and 5 bases for J; bases not matched to a gene: 12. The CDR3 covers 16 residues. Germline assignment: CDR1 GTSNPN and CDR2 SVGIG (reference sequence). As DNA, the CDR3 is TGTGCCTGGACGGATGGGCTAGCGGGGGCGGGAGATACGCAGTATTTT. Encoded protein: CAWTDGLAGAGDTQYF.